Below are 28 T cell receptor beta chains sequenced from a single sample in a study of control samples from healthy donors and cancer patients. TCRdb's table, derived via immunoSEQ multiplex PCR, lists solely in-frame clones and lacks some. The data contain about 51,000 clones, roughly nine tenths of them seen just once; the ten biggest clones take up roughly 1.6%. The sequenced sample was PBMCs. The receptors were sampled from a man aged 35-49 years with colorectal cancer.

In this sample, this clone turned up once. The rearrangement joins TRBV5-5 to TRBJ2-7; D may be TRBD2 (6 bases). The CDR3 contains 13 residues. CDR1 is SGHKS and CDR2 is YYEKEE in the germline V gene (reference sequence). V lost 5 bases, J lost 3 bases, and 12 bases lay in between. CDR3 coding DNA: TGTGCCAGCAGAGAACTGGGGGGCTACGAGCAGTACTTC. It encodes CASRELGGYEQYF.

V and J are TRBV28 and TRBJ2-3, with 16 nucleotides matching TRBD2. Looked up from germline, CDR1 is MDHEN and CDR2 is SYDVKM. CDR3 length equals 19 residues. V lost 3 bases, J lost 4 bases, and 10 bases stayed unmatched. The CDR3 sequence: CASSFPLGLAGGPPDTQYF. The DNA for the CDR3 is TGTGCCAGCAGTTTCCCCCTGGGACTAGCGGGAGGGCCCCCAGATACGCAGTATTTT.

The J gene is TRBJ2-7, the V gene TRBV20-1; 7 positions match TRBD2. The CDR3 is 15 amino acids. CDR1 is DFQATT, CDR2 SNEGSKA, per germline (reference sequence). V was pared by 3 bases and J by 1 base, with 9 bases of the junction left unmatched. The CDR3 region has the DNA TGCAGTGCTAGTATCCCTAGCGGAGGTTCCTACGAGCAGTACTTC. It specifies CSASIPSGGSYEQYF.

The genes are TRBV5-1 and TRBJ2-7; the D call may be TRBD1 or TRBD2 (6 bases each). This CDR3 comprises 14 residues. Looked up from germline, CDR1 is SGHRS and CDR2 is YFSETQ. Trimming took off 6 bases at V and 3 bases at J, with 16 bases between the two ends. The CDR3 loop reads CASTPGAGDYEQYF. The CDR3 region has the DNA TGCGCCAGCACCCCGGGGGCAGGGGACTACGAGCAGTACTTC.

V usage is TRBV7-9 and J usage is TRBJ2-1; the match to TRBD2 covers 11 bases. This CDR3 spans 15 amino acids. J lost 9 bases, V lost 3 bases, and 7 bases had no gene match. Germline-derived CDR1 and CDR2 are SEHNR and FQNEAQ (reference sequence). The CDR3 coding sequence is TGTGCCAGCAGCTTTACTAGCGGGAGCGAGATTGAGCAGTTCTTC. It encodes CASSFTSGSEIEQFF.

This rearrangement joins TRBV3-1 (or the pseudogene TRBV3-2) to TRBJ1-1; 11 bases map to TRBD1. V shed 4 bases, J shed 0 bases, and the junction held 7 bases outside the gene matches. Per the germline V gene, CDR1 is LGHDT and CDR2 is YNNKEL (reference sequence). This CDR3 spans 17 amino acids. The CDR3 DNA reads TGTGCCAGCAGCCCGGGACAGGGGGGAATGATGAACACTGAAGCTTTCTTT. This encodes CASSPGQGGMMNTEAFF.

The chain couples TRBV5-1 to TRBJ1-4; D may be TRBD1 (6 bases). Germline lookup yields CDR1 SGHRS and CDR2 YFSETQ. V shed 2 bases and J shed 4 bases, with 9 bases lying between them. This CDR3 is 14 amino acids long. The DNA of the CDR3 is TGCGCCAGCAGCTTAGGACAGAATAATGAAAAACTGTTTTTT. Encoded protein: CASSLGQNNEKLFF.

The chain recombines TRBV19 with TRBJ2-2, with D tentatively TRBD2 (6 bases). Germline V gives CDR1 LNHDA, CDR2 SQIVND (reference sequence). V was shortened by 2 bases and J by 6 bases, with 13 bases between the two germline ends. This CDR3 region has 15 residues. The CDR3 reads CASSISAGLPGELFF. The CDR3 nucleotides are TGTGCCAGTAGTATAAGTGCCGGACTACCCGGGGAGCTGTTTTTT.

This clone was detected only once. The chain has TRBV25-1 and TRBJ1-2, with TRBD1 matching over 7 bases. This CDR3 has 11 amino acids. Germline V gene lookup returns CDR1 MGHDK and CDR2 SYGVNS. The junction had 7 bases not matched to a gene; V was cut back by 11 bases and J by 7 bases. CDR3 protein: CAAQGVRGYTF. Written as DNA, the CDR3 is TGTGCCGCCCAGGGGGTCCGTGGCTACACCTTC.

Here the CDR3 reads CASSWGLGVNTEAFF. CDR3 bases: TGTGCCAGCAGCTGGGGGCTGGGGGTGAACACTGAAGCTTTCTTT. The chain joins TRBV11-3 to TRBJ1-1, with D tentatively TRBD1 (6 bases). The CDR3 is 15 residues long. Deletions cut 4 bases from V and 0 bases from J, with 12 bases between. In germline, CDR1 is SGHNT, CDR2 YENEEA.

The chain couples TRBV30 to TRBJ2-7; no clear D. This CDR3 spans 15 amino acids. The V end lost 0 bases, the J end lost 0 bases, and 12 bases lay between the germline ends. In germline, CDR1 is GTSNPN, CDR2 SVGIG (reference sequence). The CDR3 spells CAWSVILGRSYEQYF. The DNA of the CDR3 is TGTGCCTGGAGTGTAATTCTAGGACGCTCCTACGAGCAGTACTTC. Supplemented by reference TRBV30 and TRBJ2-7, the full variable domain reads SQTIHQWPATLVQPVGSPLSLECTVEGTSNPNLYWYRQAAGRGLQLLFYSVGIGQISSEVPQNLSASRPQDRQFILSSKKLLLSDSGFYLCAWSVILGRSYEQYFGPGTRLTVT.

This chain links TRBV5-6 with TRBJ2-7, with 9 nucleotides matching TRBD2. The CDR3 runs 14 residues. J was trimmed by 2 bases and V by 3 bases; bases with no gene match: 3. The germline gives CDR1 SGHDT, CDR2 YYEEEE. CDR3 amino acids: CASSSGLAAYEQYF. CDR3 DNA: TGTGCCAGCAGCTCGGGACTAGCAGCCTACGAGCAGTACTTC.

This clone came up once. The rearrangement links TRBV6-5 to TRBJ2-6; perhaps D is TRBD1 or TRBD2 (5 bases each). CDR3 length: 16 residues. The ends were cut back, 0 bases at V and 7 bases at J, with 13 bases in the middle. Per the germline V gene, CDR1 is MNHEY and CDR2 is SVGAGI. The CDR3 nucleotides read TGTGCCAGCAGTTACTCTAGTTACGGGACCGCCAACGTCCTGACTTTC. Protein: CASSYSSYGTANVLTF.

The chain joins TRBV7-9 to TRBJ1-1; a possible D gene is TRBD1 (6 bases). Germline CDR1 reads SEHNR; CDR2 reads FQNEAQ (reference sequence). This CDR3 spans 16 amino acids. Between the trimmed V and J ends, which lost 5 bases and 1 base, there was a span of 17 bases. CDR3 nucleotides: TGTGCCAGCAGCCTCCCGGGGGCGGCGCCGAACACTGAAGCTTTCTTT. This gives the protein CASSLPGAAPNTEAFF.

The chain employs TRBV7-2 and TRBJ1-2, with 7 bases identical to TRBD1. CDR1 SGHTA and CDR2 FQGNSA come from the germline V gene. CDR3 length equals 15 residues. The V segment lost 5 bases and the J segment 2 bases; nucleotides outside the gene matches: 8. The CDR3 loop reads CASSQGTESNYGYTF. CDR3 sequence (DNA): TGTGCCAGCAGCCAAGGGACAGAGAGCAACTATGGCTACACCTTC.

The chain is built from TRBV24-1 and TRBJ2-5; D possibly corresponds to TRBD2 (5 bases). CDR1 is KGHDR and CDR2 is SFDVKD in the germline V gene. CDR3 length: 13 residues. The V end lost 4 bases, the J end lost 9 bases, and 14 bases lay between the germline ends. This chain's CDR3 is CATSDNTRSAQYF. The DNA for the CDR3 is TGTGCCACCAGTGACAATACTAGGAGCGCCCAGTACTTC.

Concerning this clone: Relative to the germline gene, one junction end is altered; a read error may explain this. Within the sample, other DNA sequences also encode this same CDR3. The chain combines TRBV4-3 with TRBJ1-1, with D maybe TRBD1 (6 bases). Germline lookup yields CDR1 LGHNA and CDR2 YSLEER. The CDR3 extends over 13 amino acids. CDR3 amino acids: CASSYNRVTEAFF. The CDR3 bases are TGCGCCAGCAGCTATAACAGGGTTACTGAAGCCTTCTTT.

The genes are TRBV9 and TRBJ2-1, with 12 bases aligning to TRBD2. CDR1 is SGDLS and CDR2 is YYNGEE in the germline V gene. The CDR3 runs to 14 residues. With V trimmed by 7 bases and J by 10 bases, 9 bases remained unmatched. The CDR3 sequence: CASSIGLAGPEQFF. The CDR3 DNA reads TGTGCCAGCTCCATCGGACTAGCGGGACCGGAGCAGTTCTTC.

CDR3 nucleotide sequence: TGTGCCAGCAGCGATATATTTGGGGGGACTCGGAGTGACGAGCAGTACTTC. Translation: CASSDIFGGTRSDEQYF. The rearrangement joins TRBV5-5 to TRBJ2-7; a possible D gene is TRBD2 (6 bases). There are 17 residues in the CDR3. Deletions cut 4 bases from V and 5 bases from J, with 25 bases between. Germline loops: CDR1 SGHKS, CDR2 YYEKEE (reference sequence).

The chain recombines TRBV7-2 with TRBJ2-3; D is ambiguous. The CDR3 extends over 15 amino acids. Between the trimmed V and J ends, which lost 1 base and 1 base, there was a span of 9 bases. Germline-derived CDR1 and CDR2 are SGHTA and FQGNSA. In nucleotides, the CDR3 is TGTGCCAGCAGCTTAGAACGCCACGGCACAGATACGCAGTATTTT. Encoded protein: CASSLERHGTDTQYF. Full variable domain (missing parts from reference TRBV7-2 and TRBJ2-3): GAGVSQSPSNKVTEKGKDVELRCDPISGHTALYWYRQSLGQGLEFLIYFQGNSAPDKSGLPSDRFSAERTGGSVSTLTIQRTQQEDSAVYLCASSLERHGTDTQYFGPGTRLTVL.

The V and J genes are TRBV29-1 and TRBJ1-4; perhaps TRBD1 as D (5 bases). The CDR3 sequence is 12 residues long. Between the trimmed V and J ends, which lost 5 bases and 7 bases, there was a span of 11 bases. Per germline, CDR1 SQVTM and CDR2 ANQGSEA. The CDR3 is CSVYRIGEKLFF. In nucleotides, the CDR3 is TGCAGCGTTTACAGGATTGGTGAAAAACTGTTTTTT.

Turning to this clone: The sample carries other DNA sequences with the same CDR3. The chain uses TRBV28 and TRBJ1-2; D call uncertain. The CDR3 length is 13 residues. Per germline, CDR1 MDHEN and CDR2 SYDVKM. Trimming left V 5 bases short and J 8 bases short, with 15 bases between. In DNA form, the CDR3 reads TGTGCCAGCAGTCGCCCCGGACGAGCGGGCTACACCTTC. This gives the protein CASSRPGRAGYTF.

This clone was detected once. The sample holds other DNA sequences that translate to the same CDR3. The chain joins TRBV19 to TRBJ1-2; 8 bases align to TRBD1. The CDR3 is 14 residues long. V gave up 6 bases and J gave up 8 bases; unmatched junction bases: 11. Germline loops: CDR1 LNHDA, CDR2 SQIVND (reference sequence). The CDR3 DNA reads TGTGCCAGTAGGATCGACAGGGGAAAGGAAGGCTACACCTTC. Amino acids: CASRIDRGKEGYTF.

The gene calls are TRBV5-4 and TRBJ1-2; D not certain. Trimming left V 1 base short and J 3 bases short, with 7 bases between. This CDR3 spans 13 amino acids. Germline V gene data show CDR1 as SGHNT and CDR2 as YYREEE (reference sequence). CDR3 nucleotides: TGTGCCAGCAGCTTGAGGCTTGACTATGGCTACACCTTC. Amino acids: CASSLRLDYGYTF.

The rearrangement joins TRBV6-5 to TRBJ2-1; TRBD2 matches at 11 bases. The CDR3 loop spans 15 amino acids. The germline CDR1 and CDR2 sequences are MNHEY and SVGAGI. J gave up 7 bases and V 6 bases, and 8 bases lay outside the gene matches. The CDR3 reads CASRITSGRLNEQFF. CDR3 in DNA: TGTGCCAGCAGGATTACTAGCGGGAGATTGAATGAGCAGTTCTTC.

The chain uses TRBV25-1 and TRBJ2-1; maybe TRBD2 (6 bases). V was pared by 4 bases and J by 4 bases, with 11 bases between. This CDR3 contains 14 residues. Germline V gene sequence: CDR1 MGHDK, CDR2 SYGVNS. CDR3: CASSVLAVYNEQFF. CDR3 DNA sequence: TGTGCCAGCAGTGTGTTAGCGGTTTACAATGAGCAGTTCTTC.

This clone appeared once. This rearrangement joins TRBV6-2 or TRBV6-3 to TRBJ1-2; no firm D call. V was shortened by 2 bases and J by 6 bases, with 10 bases between the two germline ends. The CDR3 loop spans 13 amino acids. CDR1 and CDR2 from the germline V gene are MNHEY and SVGEGT. The CDR3 bases are TGTGCCAGCAGTTACGTCGTCCGAGATGGCTACACCTTC. Protein sequence: CASSYVVRDGYTF.

In nucleotides, the CDR3 is TGTGCCAGCAGTTACTCTGTGGGAGCAAATTACGAGCAGTACTTC. Protein: CASSYSVGANYEQYF. The gene calls are TRBV6-5 and TRBJ2-7, with TRBD2 as a possible D gene (5 bases). The CDR3 has 15 amino acids. The germline V gene has CDR1 MNHEY and CDR2 SVGAGI. V was pared by 0 bases and J by 4 bases, with 13 bases between.